These T cell receptor beta chains were read from a single sample in a study. MiXCR, run by TCRdb on the 5' RACE reads, gives a single entry per CDR3 protein. Of 55,000 to 80,000 distinct CDR3 sequences in the sample, 20% to 25% are singletons; the top ten hold about 2.7%. The sequenced material came from memory CD4+ T cells sorted from a lymph node. These receptors were obtained from a female donor with breast cancer. Each CDR3 is given with its conserved first and last residue. The D gene is left open where the match is weak. Where a row states a size, it is once, few, many or the class of an expanded clone; other rows omit it.

many | TRBJ1-2 | . | TRBV4-3 | CASSQEERGRYGYTF | TGCGCCAGCAGCCAAGAGGAGAGGGGCCGGTATGGCTACACCTTC
. | TRBJ2-5 | . | TRBV24-1 | CATSDGGREETQYF | TGTGCCACCAGTGATGGGGGCAGGGAAGAGACCCAGTACTTC
. | TRBJ1-1 | . | TRBV6-1 | CASSLRSQAFF | TGTGCCAGCAGTTTGCGATCTCAAGCTTTCTTT
. | TRBJ2-3 | . | TRBV7-2 | CASSSDYLSTDTQYF | TGTGCCAGCAGCTCCGACTACCTCAGCACAGATACGCAGTATTTT
medium-sized | TRBJ2-5 | TRBD2 | TRBV6-1 | CASSEAAGGWKTQYF | TGTGCCAGCAGTGAGGCGGCGGGGGGGTGGAAGACCCAGTACTTC
. | TRBJ2-3 | . | TRBV12-3/TRBV12-4 | CASSQTTDTQYF | TGTGCCAGCAGTCAGACGACAGATACGCAGTATTTT
. | TRBJ2-7 | . | TRBV6-1 | CASSKHGAADRPEQYF | TGTGCCAGCAGCAAACACGGGGCAGCCGATCGTCCCGAGCAGTACTTC
few | TRBJ2-2 | . | TRBV15 | CATRKGNTGELFF | TGTGCCACCAGGAAGGGGAACACCGGGGAGCTGTTTTTT
few | TRBJ2-3 | . | TRBV27 | CASSPRLSYTQYF | TGTGCCAGCAGTCCTAGACTGAGCTATACGCAGTATTTT
. | TRBJ1-4 | . | TRBV29-1 | CSVEINEKLFF | TGCAGCGTTGAAATCAATGAAAAACTGTTTTTT
once | TRBJ1-6 | . | TRBV7-2 | CASSLDPNSPLHF | TGTGCCAGCAGTTTGGACCCAAATTCACCCCTCCACTTT
few | TRBJ1-2 | . | TRBV6-5 | CASSYLRQRTNYGYTF | TGTGCCAGCAGTTACCTCCGACAGAGGACTAACTATGGCTACACCTTC
few | TRBJ1-1 | TRBD1 | TRBV6-2/TRBV6-3 | CASSFEGAYTEAFF | TGTGCCAGCAGTTTCGAGGGGGCGTACACTGAAGCTTTCTTT
many | TRBJ1-2 | . | TRBV5-1 | CASSGANYGYTF | TGCGCCAGCAGCGGAGCCAACTATGGCTACACCTTC
few | TRBJ2-2 | TRBD1 | TRBV5-1 | CASSLERTGGRPGELFF | TGCGCCAGCAGCTTGGAGAGGACAGGGGGACGACCGGGGGAGCTGTTTTTT
. | TRBJ2-2 | . | TRBV5-4 | CASSLLNTGELFF | TGTGCCAGCAGCTTACTGAACACCGGGGAGCTGTTTTTT
few | TRBJ2-1 | TRBD2 | TRBV7-9 | CASSVTSGSSYNEQFF | TGTGCCAGCAGCGTGACTAGCGGGAGCTCCTACAATGAGCAGTTCTTC
few | TRBJ2-2 | TRBD2 | TRBV24-1 | CATSDPSRGVDTGELFF | TGTGCCACCAGTGACCCGTCACGGGGGGTCGACACCGGGGAGCTGTTTTTT
. | TRBJ2-6 | . | TRBV20-1 | CSARNPPVETGANVLTF | TGCAGTGCTAGAAACCCCCCAGTAGAGACTGGGGCCAACGTCCTGACTTTC
. | TRBJ2-1 | TRBD1 | TRBV24-1 | CATSDPGGTGRNEQFF | TGTGCCACCAGTGATCCCGGGGGGACAGGGCGGAATGAGCAGTTCTTC
few | TRBJ2-7 | TRBD1 | TRBV29-1 | CSADSGTGSWEQYF | TGCAGCGCCGATTCTGGGACAGGGAGTTGGGAGCAGTACTTC
. | TRBJ2-5 | TRBD2 | TRBV28 | CASSQGLALSFIQETQYF | TGTGCCAGCAGTCAAGGACTAGCGCTTAGCTTCATCCAAGAGACCCAGTACTTC
few | TRBJ2-3 | TRBD2 | TRBV15 | CATSSISAGATDTQYF | TGTGCCACCAGCTCAATCTCAGCGGGGGCCACAGATACGCAGTATTTT
many | TRBJ2-7 | . | TRBV7-8 | CASSIGARIYEQYF | TGTGCCAGCAGTATAGGAGCACGAATCTACGAGCAGTACTTC
few | TRBJ1-2 | . | TRBV18 | CASSPRDKHGYTF | TGTGCCAGCTCACCACGGGACAAACATGGCTACACCTTC
. | TRBJ2-1 | . | TRBV5-1 | CASSSDAGSSYNEQFF | TGCGCCAGCAGCTCCGACGCGGGGAGCTCCTACAATGAGCAGTTCTTC
. | TRBJ2-1 | . | TRBV18 | CASSPTSYNEQFF | TGTGCCAGCTCTCCAACAAGCTACAATGAGCAGTTCTTC
few | TRBJ1-5 | . | TRBV2 | CASSEGINQPQHF | TGTGCCAGCAGTGAAGGCATCAATCAGCCCCAGCATTTT